A single sample is the source of the 23 T cell receptor beta chains below, sequenced in a study of cytomegalovirus exposure and HLA in healthy donors. Primers for the PCR totalled 60 Vbeta and 13 Jbeta. The protocol was immunoSEQ multiplex PCR, while the TCRdb copy is restricted to in-frame clones and leaves out a portion. The sample yields roughly 190,000 clones, more than 75% seen once. The specimen was PBMCs. The receptors derive from a man in his thirties or forties in good health and CMV-seronegative.

CDR3 protein: CATSRERRYEQYF. The DNA of the CDR3 is TGTGCCACCAGCAGAGAAAGGAGATACGAGCAGTACTTC. V and J are TRBV15 and TRBJ2-7, with D unclear. From germline, CDR1 is LNHNV and CDR2 YYDKDF (reference sequence). The length of the CDR3 is 13 residues. V dropped 0 bases and J dropped 4 bases, with 7 bases sitting between them.

The chain employs TRBV5-6 and TRBJ2-1, with D perhaps TRBD1 (6 bases). Germline lookup yields CDR1 SGHDT and CDR2 YYEEEE. There are 16 residues in the CDR3. Trimming cost V 1 base and J 2 bases, with 13 bases left between them. For the CDR3, the DNA is TGTGCCAGCAGCTTGTCACACAGGGACCCCTACAATGAGCAGTTCTTC. It yields the protein CASSLSHRDPYNEQFF.

The chain has TRBV18 and TRBJ2-2, with 7 positions matching TRBD2. CDR1 KGHSH and CDR2 LQKENI come from the germline V gene. The CDR3 contains 19 residues. Unmatched junction bases numbered 13, after V lost 2 bases and J lost 1 base. This CDR3 is CASSPFSAGVSRNTGELFF. The CDR3 DNA follows: TGTGCCAGCTCACCATTTTCCGCGGGAGTTTCGAGGAACACCGGGGAGCTGTTTTTT.

V gene TRBV2 combines with J gene TRBJ2-7; 12 positions match TRBD2. V shed 7 bases, J shed 0 bases, and the junction held 13 bases outside the gene matches. The CDR3 runs 18 residues. The germline V gene encodes CDR1 SNHLY and CDR2 FYNNEI. The CDR3 DNA sequence: TGTGCCAGCAATCCCTGGGACCTAGCGGGAGGGGTCTCCTACGAGCAGTACTTC. It yields the protein CASNPWDLAGGVSYEQYF. The full variable domain, with the rest looked up from reference TRBV2 and TRBJ2-7, is EPEVTQTPSHQVTQMGQEVILRCVPISNHLYFYWYRQILGQKVEFLVSFYNNEISEKSEIFDDQFSVERPDGSNFTLKIRSTKLEDSAMYFCASNPWDLAGGVSYEQYFGPGTRLTVT.

The count of this clone is one. The chain combines TRBV19 with TRBJ1-5; 8 bases are shared with TRBD1. Germline trimming cut 9 bases from V and 4 bases from J; bases unmatched to any gene: 11. CDR3 length: 15 amino acids. In germline, CDR1 is LNHDA, CDR2 SQIVND (reference sequence). CDR3: CASRRTGFGNQPQHF. The DNA for the CDR3 is TGTGCCAGCCGAAGGACAGGGTTCGGTAATCAGCCCCAGCATTTT.

In regard to this clone: The junction departs from the called germline gene at one end, perhaps through a read error. The chain uses TRBV7-9 and TRBJ2-1; a weak D match, TRBD1 (6 bases). CDR1 SEHNR and CDR2 FQNEAQ come from the germline V gene (reference sequence). The CDR3 runs 16 residues. The CDR3 is CSSSLRQGFPYNEQFF. The DNA of the CDR3 is TGTTCCAGCAGCCTCCGTCAGGGGTTCCCCTACAATGAGCAGTTCTTC.

For this clone: The sample contains more than one DNA sequence encoding this CDR3. The chain has TRBV9 and TRBJ2-3; 11 positions match TRBD2. This CDR3 comprises 16 residues. From germline, CDR1 is SGDLS and CDR2 YYNGEE. V shed 3 bases, J shed 1 base, and the junction held 4 bases outside the gene matches. CDR3 DNA sequence: TGTGCCAGCAGCGCTGGGACTAGCGGAGGCACAGATACGCAGTATTTT. Translating it yields CASSAGTSGGTDTQYF.

On this clone itself: Distinct nucleotide sequences in the sample also encode this CDR3. The chain is built from TRBV5-4 and TRBJ2-7, with D maybe TRBD2 (7 bases). The CDR3 loop spans 12 amino acids. Germline V CDR1 and CDR2: SGHNT, YYREEE (reference sequence). Trimming took 5 bases from V and 6 from J, leaving 12 bases between them. The CDR3, as DNA: TGTGCCAGCAGTCTGGGAGGGGGCGAGCAGTACTTC. It codes for CASSLGGGEQYF. The variable domain in full, with the rest retrieved from reference TRBV5-4 and TRBJ2-7, is ETGVTQSPTHLIKTRGQQVTLRCSSQSGHNTVSWYQQALGQGPQFIFQYYREEENGRGNFPPRFSGLQFPNYSSELNVNALELDDSALYLCASSLGGGEQYFGPGTRLTVT.

This chain links TRBV6-1 with TRBJ1-5; 8 positions agree with TRBD1. V trimming: 5 bases; J trimming: 0 bases; junction bases outside the gene matches: 3. The CDR3 is 15 residues long. Germline CDR1 and CDR2: MNHNS and SASEGT. Here the CDR3 DNA reads TGTGCCAGCAGTAGGGACAGGTCTAGCAATCAGCCCCAGCATTTT. This sequence encodes CASSRDRSSNQPQHF.

This chain joins TRBV2 and TRBJ1-4, with 7 bases lining up with TRBD1. V shed 3 bases and J 3 bases; nucleotides not matched to a gene: 10. This CDR3 is 17 amino acids long. Per the germline V gene, CDR1 is SNHLY and CDR2 is FYNNEI. Here the CDR3 reads CASSDRYQGVSNEKLFF. CDR3 coding DNA: TGTGCCAGCAGTGACCGATATCAGGGGGTTTCTAATGAAAAACTGTTTTTT.

This clone appeared a few times. The V and J genes are TRBV28 and TRBJ1-4; 9 positions match TRBD1. The CDR3 has 19 residues. V lost 6 bases, J lost 7 bases, and 21 bases stayed unmatched. Germline CDR1 MDHEN, CDR2 SYDVKM. As DNA, the CDR3 is TGTGCCAGCAGCCGACTAGATAGGACAGGGGATAAGCTGGGTGAAAAACTGTTTTTT. Its protein is CASSRLDRTGDKLGEKLFF.

This chain uses TRBV27 with TRBJ2-7; 12 bases align to TRBD1. There are 14 residues in the CDR3. The V gene end was trimmed by 6 bases and the J gene end by 7 bases; junction bases not matched to a gene: 7. Per germline, CDR1 MNHEY and CDR2 SMNVEV (reference sequence). The CDR3 coding sequence is TGTGCCAGCAGCCTTGGGGACAGGGGGCGTGAGCAGTACTTC. Its translation is CASSLGDRGREQYF.

The gene calls are TRBV27 and TRBJ1-1; possibly TRBD1 for D (6 bases). Germline V gene sequence: CDR1 MNHEY, CDR2 SMNVEV (reference sequence). Trimming left V 6 bases short and J 3 bases short, with 17 bases between. This CDR3 has 15 residues. CDR3 loop: CASRPLGGLDTEAFF. In DNA, the CDR3 is TGTGCCAGCAGACCCCTCGGGGGGCTGGACACTGAAGCTTTCTTT.

The V gene is TRBV5-6, the J gene TRBJ1-1; possibly TRBD1 for D (6 bases). Trimming removed 5 bases from V and 3 bases from J, with 14 bases in between. CDR3 length: 14 residues. CDR1 is SGHDT, CDR2 YYEEEE, per germline. CDR3 nucleotide sequence: TGTGCCAGCAGGGTAGGGGGGGGGTACACTGAAGCTTTCTTT. This encodes CASRVGGGYTEAFF.

The chain employs TRBV19 and TRBJ1-3; D may be TRBD1 (5 bases). The CDR3 is 16 amino acids. The V end lost 8 bases, the J end lost 4 bases, and 21 bases lay between the germline ends. Germline V gives CDR1 LNHDA, CDR2 SQIVND (reference sequence). CDR3 residues: CASVRHGGSGGNTIYF. CDR3 nucleotide sequence: TGTGCCAGTGTAAGGCATGGGGGGTCAGGCGGAAACACCATATATTTT. Using reference TRBV19 and TRBJ1-3 for the parts outside the CDR3, the full variable domain is DGGITQSPKYLFRKEGQNVTLSCEQNLNHDAMYWYRQDPGQGLRLIYYSQIVNDFQKGDIAEGYSVSREKKESFPLTVTSAQKNPTAFYLCASVRHGGSGGNTIYFGEGSWLTVV.

The chain couples TRBV5-4 to TRBJ2-5; 11 nucleotides agree with TRBD2. V lost 4 bases to trimming and J lost 5 bases; unmatched junction nucleotides: 16. From germline, CDR1 is SGHNT and CDR2 YYREEE (reference sequence). The CDR3 spans 18 residues. As DNA, the CDR3 is TGTGCCAGCAGCCAAGATTGGGGAACTAGCGGGAGAGGTGAGACCCAGTACTTC. Protein sequence: CASSQDWGTSGRGETQYF.

CDR3 protein: CASSSGTKGFGEAFF. In DNA, the CDR3 is TGTGCCAGCAGTTCCGGGACAAAGGGTTTTGGTGAAGCTTTCTTT. The V gene is TRBV28, the J gene TRBJ1-1, with D possibly TRBD1 on 6 matching bases. Per the germline V gene, CDR1 is MDHEN and CDR2 is SYDVKM. Deletions cut 4 bases from V and 7 bases from J, with 19 bases between. This CDR3 region has 15 residues.

This clone was recorded once. The rearrangement joins TRBV11-2 to TRBJ2-2; TRBD1 matches 7 bases. Germline V gene lookup returns CDR1 SGHAT and CDR2 FQNNGV. The ends lost 4 bases at V and 4 bases at J; junction bases unmatched: 9. This CDR3 region has 16 residues. The CDR3 coding sequence is TGTGCCAGCAGCTCGAGTCCCGGGACAGTCACCGGGGAGCTGTTTTTT. Encoded protein: CASSSSPGTVTGELFF.

The V gene is TRBV19, the J gene TRBJ1-2; no clear D. CDR3 length: 12 amino acids. Per the germline V gene, CDR1 is LNHDA and CDR2 is SQIVND (reference sequence). Trimming stripped 7 bases from V and 4 bases from J, with 10 bases between. CDR3 in DNA: TGTGCCAGTACTACCTGGGCCTATGGCTACACCTTC. Encoded protein: CASTTWAYGYTF.

The V call is TRBV11-2, the J call TRBJ2-3; D not certain. Germline-derived CDR1 and CDR2 are SGHAT and FQNNGV. The CDR3 contains 13 residues. The V end was cut by 1 base, the J end by 6 bases, with 8 bases between. The CDR3: CASSLGSRDTQYF. CDR3 nucleotides: TGTGCCAGCAGCTTAGGTTCCCGGGATACGCAGTATTTT.

The rearrangement links TRBV6-8 to TRBJ1-2; D gene unclear. Germline CDR1 MNHGY, CDR2 SAAAGT. The V gene lost 4 bases and the J gene lost 4 bases, with 13 bases spanning the gap. The CDR3 loop spans 14 amino acids. CDR3 sequence (DNA): TGTGCCAGCAGTTCCCCCCGGGAAGCCTATGGCTACACCTTC. Amino acids: CASSSPREAYGYTF.

The chain recombines TRBV10-3 with TRBJ2-7; 9 positions match TRBD2. From germline, CDR1 is ENHRY and CDR2 SYGVKD. There are 14 residues in the CDR3. V was pared by 6 bases and J by 4 bases, with 7 bases of the junction left unmatched. Written as DNA, the CDR3 is TGTGCCATCAGAGATAGCGGGAGTGCGTACGAGCAGTACTTC. The encoded protein is CAIRDSGSAYEQYF.

Turning to this clone: Within the sample, other DNA sequences also encode this same CDR3. The chain uses TRBV5-4 and TRBJ2-1, with 11 bases aligning to TRBD2. The CDR3 loop spans 16 amino acids. With V trimmed by 0 bases and J by 4 bases, 3 bases remained unmatched. The germline gives CDR1 SGHNT, CDR2 YYREEE (reference sequence). The CDR3 DNA sequence: TGTGCCAGCAGCTTGGAAGGGACTAGCGGTTACAATGAGCAGTTCTTC. It translates to CASSLEGTSGYNEQFF.